Following are 4 T cell receptor beta chains from one sample sequenced in a study of neurological immune-mediated disorders. One entry per CDR3 protein results from TCRdb running MiXCR on the 5' RACE reads. Seen here are over 55,000 distinct CDR3 sequences, roughly 10% observed once, and the top ten hold about 6.3%. Time point reported: longitudinal time-point 1 (baseline). The sample consisted of PBMCs. The receptors here all came from a male donor with HTLV-1-associated myelopathy (HAM/TSP).

In its sample, this clonotype was seen many times. The rearrangement joins TRBV12-3 or TRBV12-4 to TRBJ1-4; D unclear. V lost 3 bases, J lost 2 bases, and 7 bases lay in between. There are 14 residues in the CDR3. This CDR3 reads CASSLGTTNEKLFF. The CDR3, as DNA: TGTGCCAGCAGTTTGGGCACCACTAATGAAAAACTGTTTTTT.

A remark on this clonotype: The germline gene is not matched at one end of the junction; a read error may be the cause. The chain is built from TRBV9 and TRBJ2-2; 8 bases agree with TRBD2. The CDR3 has 14 amino acids. Per germline, CDR1 SGDLS and CDR2 YYNGEE. The CDR3 DNA reads as TGTGCCAGTAGCGGGGCTGGACTATCCGGGGAGCTGTTTTTT. Its translation: CASSGAGLSGELFF.

This clonotype appeared many times. V and J are TRBV12-3 or TRBV12-4 and TRBJ2-3, with TRBD2 matching 7 bases. J gave up 8 bases and V 1 base, and 0 bases lay outside the gene matches. The CDR3 extends over 12 amino acids. For the CDR3, the DNA is TGTGCCAGCAGTTTAGGGGGGGGTACGCAGTATTTT. It encodes CASSLGGGTQYF.

Many counts were recorded for this clonotype. The chain uses TRBV5-5 and TRBJ2-1; D unresolved. V gave up 0 bases and J gave up 7 bases, with 8 bases separating them. There are 13 residues in the CDR3. Germline lookup yields CDR1 SGHKS and CDR2 YYEKEE (reference sequence). CDR3 DNA sequence: TGTGCCAGCAGCTTGGAAGTTATTAATGAGCAGTTCTTC. Protein product: CASSLEVINEQFF.